The present T cell receptor (beta chain) was sequenced within a study of EBV T-cell therapy then PD-1 blockade in nasopharyngeal carcinoma. In germline, CDR1 is MNHEY, CDR2 SVGEGT. The junction had 15 bases not matched to a gene; V was cut back by 4 bases and J by 4 bases. CDR3 length: 18 residues. As for treatment: AdE1-LMPpoly-expanded autologous EBV-specific T-cell therapy followed by anti-PD-1 nivolumab. Comments on this clone: Its target is not known.

Produced via immunoSEQ multiplex PCR; TCRdb's table is partial and in-frame only. The sample lists 20,000 to 25,000 clones, nearly 85% occurring once. The chain combines TRBV6-2 or TRBV6-3 with TRBJ2-1; 8 nucleotides match TRBD1. The input for sequencing was CD8+ T cells from blood, taken at approximately day 62 from a patient whose treatment included autologous EBV-specific T cells and nivolumab. The origin of this receptor is a man aged 40-49 years with nasopharyngeal carcinoma. CDR3 sequence (DNA): TGTGCCAGCAGTTCATCGGACAGGGCCAACCCCCATTACAATGAGCAGTTCTTC. Translation: CASSSSDRANPHYNEQFF.